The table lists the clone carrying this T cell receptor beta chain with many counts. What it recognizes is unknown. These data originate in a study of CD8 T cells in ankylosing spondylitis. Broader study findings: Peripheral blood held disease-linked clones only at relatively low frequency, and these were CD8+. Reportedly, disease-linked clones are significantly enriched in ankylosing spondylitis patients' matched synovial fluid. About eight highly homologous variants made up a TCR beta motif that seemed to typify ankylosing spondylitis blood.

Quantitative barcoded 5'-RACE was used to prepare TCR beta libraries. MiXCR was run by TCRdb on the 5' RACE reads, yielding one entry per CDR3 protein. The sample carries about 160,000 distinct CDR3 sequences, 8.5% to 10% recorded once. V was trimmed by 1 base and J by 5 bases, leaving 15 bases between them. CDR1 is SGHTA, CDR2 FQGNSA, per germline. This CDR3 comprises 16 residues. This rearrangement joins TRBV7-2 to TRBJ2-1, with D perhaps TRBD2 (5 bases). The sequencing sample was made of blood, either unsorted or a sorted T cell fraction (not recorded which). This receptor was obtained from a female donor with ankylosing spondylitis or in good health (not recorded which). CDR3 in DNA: TGTGCCAGCAGCTTAGACCTCGGACTCGGAGACAATGAGCAGTTCTTC. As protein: CASSLDLGLGDNEQFF. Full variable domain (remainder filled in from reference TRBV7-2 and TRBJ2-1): GAGVSQSPSNKVTEKGKDVELRCDPISGHTALYWYRQSLGQGLEFLIYFQGNSAPDKSGLPSDRFSAERTGGSVSTLTIQRTQQEDSAVYLCASSLDLGLGDNEQFFGPGTRLTVL.